This T cell receptor beta chain is from a study of blood T cell repertoires in COVID-19. The wider study: COVID-19 samples, acute and convalescent, were from the United States, Italy and Spain. PBMCs, B-cell-depleted T cells, or T cells provided the cDNA or gDNA that made up the material.

In the original analysis: Reference gene primer amplification gave estimated nucleated cell counts. Assay: immunoSEQ multiplex PCR; the TCRdb copy retains only in-frame clones and omits some. D and trimming come from the DNA, and the V and J calls and clone size come from that table. The sample includes 70,000 to 90,000 clones, about four fifths of them seen just once. This clone turned up a few times. The TCR originated in a human donor in a cohort sampled during active COVID-19. The specimen was peripheral blood.

CDR3 protein: CASSLYANQPQHF. The CDR3 DNA sequence: TGTGCCAGCAGCTTATATGCGAATCAGCCCCAGCATTTT. The chain links TRBV7-8 to TRBJ1-5; D is unresolved. The germline V gene has CDR1 SGHVS and CDR2 FQNEAQ. This CDR3 has 13 amino acids. Trimming removed 2 bases at V and 4 bases at J, with 6 bases between.